This T cell receptor beta chain derives from a study of graft-versus-host responses after intestinal transplantation (dated by TCRdb to 2020 to 2023). Study-level background: The transplants that recipients received were multivisceral, liver-intestinal, or isolated intestinal. After intestinal transplantation, graft-versus-host and host-versus-graft alloreactive T cell clones were followed in the graft, circulation and bone marrow using bulk TCR-beta CDR3 sequencing. A peak of at least 4% donor T cells among recipient peripheral blood mononuclear cells was the definition used for donor T cell macrochimerism. The cohort enrolled some 23 intestinal transplant recipients, one of whom was a retransplant, and a few patients without pretransplant specimens were excluded. Rather than being sequenced by the commercial service, samples from a few later patients were sequenced in-house on an Illumina MiSeq and processed with MiXCR. All recipients received anti-thymocyte globulin induction followed by maintenance tacrolimus and steroids for around 3 years. Alloreactive clones were identified by sequencing pre-transplant mixed lymphocyte reaction products and comparing them with unstimulated pre-transplant donor and recipient T cells.

According to the study, the label for this sample's time point signals: cells obtained before transplantation from donor or recipient. CD3+CD4+ and CD3+CD8+ populations were FACS-sorted from unstimulated pre-transplant donor and recipient cells taken from spleen or lymph nodes. Overall study results and their limits: Patients with donor T cell macrochimerism had high GvH to HvG T cell clonal ratios in their allografts. GvH clones were found in recipient bone marrow, and some of the GvH clones appeared earlier in ileal mucosa or blood, which is consistent with an intestinal mucosal origin. The relatively low number and heterogeneity of intestinal transplant patients limited the conclusions. Peak levels of circulating GvH clones were associated with declines in HvG clones early after transplant.

Libraries were constructed by the immunoSEQ multiplex PCR assay. In most patients, genomic DNA was isolated using the Qiagen DNeasy Blood and Tissue Kit and sent frozen to Adaptive Biotechnologies for TCR sequencing. For most patients, high-throughput TCR-beta CDR3 sequencing of genomic DNA was performed by Adaptive Biotechnologies. The original pipeline was this. Adaptive's ImmunoSEQ software was the source of the TCR sequencing data for fewer than 20 patients, while a few other patients were processed with MiXCR and VDJtools. To correct CD4 versus CD8 sorting errors, sequences present in both subsets at a frequency ratio below 5:1 were removed. Because the origin of CDR3 nucleotide sequences shared between donor and recipient could not be assigned, those sequences were removed. At least 2-fold expansion over unstimulated cells and a minimum CFSE-low frequency of 0.002% (template counts) or 0.001% (read counts) were required for clones to be classified as alloreactive. Clones detected in sequenced pre-transplant spleen, lymph node, or MLR CFSE-low populations of the donor or recipient were defined as mappable. Cumulative frequency of alloreactive clones was calculated as a percentage of all sequences weighted by copy number. TCRdb provides this immuneACCESS table in a form limited to in-frame rearrangements. Some clones are lacking; in checked studies, under half of them reflect an unresolved V gene, and why the rest are absent is not known. V and J calls plus clone size are reproduced from that table; the DNA served to infer D and trimming. The sample has 100,000 or so clones on record, over 80% of them singletons. 1.1% of the sample goes to the ten largest clones.

The V and J ends are trimmed by 8 bases and 3 bases, leaving 14 bases between them. The germline V gene (reference sequence) yields MNHNY for CDR1 and SVGAGI for CDR2. Taken from cysteine to phenylalanine, the CDR3 has 13 residues. Only the CDR3 DNA stays, 39 bases, in frame from base 1. A note on this clone: Its specific antigen is unknown. Base qualities are missing; no much larger clone stands one base away.

The sequence came from a human donor who was the organ donor for an intestinal transplant. The rearrangement joined TRBV6-6 to TRBJ2-7; a tentative D match to TRBD1 spans 6 bases. The specimen was unstimulated CD8+ T cells sorted from spleen or lymph node cells, collected before transplant. The CDR3 is CASAGTPNYEQYF. Here is the DNA: TGTGCCAGCGCCGGGACACCGAACTACGAGCAGTACTTC.